This TCR beta chain was captured by sequencing in a study of technical replicates of blood from a handful of donors. The CDR3 is 16 amino acids. V was cut by 0 bases and J by 2 bases, with 13 bases left in between. Germline CDR1 reads SGHNT; CDR2 reads YYREEE (reference sequence). TCRdb's copy holds only in-frame clones and misses some; the assay was immunoSEQ multiplex PCR. The sample has around 90,000 clones; around 94% are singletons. This clone was detected once. This chain joins TRBV5-4 and TRBJ2-3; D remains ambiguous. The receptor's source is a human donor in good health. The specimen sequenced was T cells isolated from PBMCs. The CDR3 loop reads CASSLVGGPDTDTQYF. The DNA for the CDR3 is TGTGCCAGCAGCTTGGTAGGCGGCCCAGACACAGATACGCAGTATTTT.